This paragraph covers one T cell receptor (beta chain) sequence. The antigen remains unidentified. Noted time point: newly diagnosed, previously untreated cHL patient sample. Out of thawed PBMCs, magnetic negative selection purified CD4+ T cells. Investigators turned to newly diagnosed, untreated classical Hodgkin lymphoma PBMCs for comparison. The data belong to a study of PD-1 blockade in classical Hodgkin lymphoma. Regarding the study as a whole: It was reported that newly diagnosed patients had less baseline TCR diversity than healthy donors. Repertoire differences lack defined causes, possibly disease activity or prior therapy.

Some clones are missing from TCRdb's copy, which holds only in-frame ones; the method was immunoSEQ multiplex PCR. The sample carries about 35,000 clones, around 89% recorded once. Sequencing was performed on CD4+ T cells from blood. The clonotype was recovered from a human donor with classical Hodgkin lymphoma.

The CDR3 spells CASSPPSREGQETQYF. The CDR3 coding sequence is TGTGCCAGCTCACCACCGAGCCGGGAAGGGCAAGAGACCCAGTACTTC. The V gene is TRBV18, the J gene TRBJ2-5; tentatively, D is TRBD2 (5 bases). The CDR3 totals 16 residues. The V gene lost 0 bases and the J gene lost 2 bases, with 13 bases spanning the gap. Germline V gene sequence: CDR1 KGHSH, CDR2 LQKENI.